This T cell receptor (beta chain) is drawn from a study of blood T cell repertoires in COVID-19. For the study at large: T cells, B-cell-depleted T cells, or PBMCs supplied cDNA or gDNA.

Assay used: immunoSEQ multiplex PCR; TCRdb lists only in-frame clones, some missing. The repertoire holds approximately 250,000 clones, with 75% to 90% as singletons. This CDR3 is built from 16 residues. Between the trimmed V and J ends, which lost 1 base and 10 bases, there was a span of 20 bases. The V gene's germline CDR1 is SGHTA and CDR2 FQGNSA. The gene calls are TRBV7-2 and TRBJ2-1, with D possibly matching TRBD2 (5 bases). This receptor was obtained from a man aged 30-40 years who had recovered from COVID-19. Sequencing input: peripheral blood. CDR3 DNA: TGTGCCAGCAGCTTAGAGCGGTCCTCGCCTCTTCGGGAGCAGTTCTTC. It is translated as CASSLERSSPLREQFF.